Included here is one TCR beta chain sequence, with context. Its antigen is not identified. Method: immunoSEQ multiplex PCR; TCRdb's copy keeps in-frame clones and lacks some. In the table there are around 2.5 million clones, 90% to 95% of which are singletons. This CDR3 has 19 amino acids. After removal of 2 bases from V and 0 bases from J, the junction contained 9 bases not matched to a gene. Germline V CDR1 and CDR2: ENHRY, SYGVKD. This entry is derived from a study of shared clonotypes between healthy human individuals. Across the whole study: Three plates each covered CD4 naive and memory; CD8 naive two, CD8 memory one. The study's findings and limits: Lower generation probabilities were found for non-shared clonotypes than for those shared by all four donors. Shared clonotypes: approximately 5.3% naive CD4, around 4% naive CD8, about 2.5% memory CD4, 0.4% to 0.45% memory CD8. Naive subsets, compared against memory subsets, generally had larger estimated richness values.

Specimen: naive CD4+ T cells from PBMCs. Subset given: CD45RA+ positively selected. The chain recombines TRBV10-3 with TRBJ2-6, with 8 bases lining up with TRBD2. The sequence was collected from a man aged 18 to 30 in good health. Some clones in this sample may be carry-over from other donors' samples. The CDR3 DNA reads TGTGCCATCAGTGAGGCGACTAGCGCGCCTCTCTCTGGGGCCAACGTCCTGACTTTC. This codes for CAISEATSAPLSGANVLTF.